This passage covers 19 T cell receptor beta chains from one sample sequenced in a study of naive and memory T cell subsets. Ligated cDNA underwent four rounds of PCR with nested alpha and beta constant region primers and SP2. TCRdb passed the 5' RACE reads through MiXCR, listing each CDR3 protein once. The table shows approximately 32,000 distinct CDR3 sequences, with over 15% occurring only once. An oligonucleotide containing a UMI was ligated to the 3' end of TCR cDNA. These receptors all stem from a female donor in good health.

J is TRBJ1-2 and V is TRBV12-3 or TRBV12-4; D perhaps matches TRBD1 (6 bases). CDR3 size: 15 residues. The V gene lost 5 bases and the J gene lost 7 bases, with 20 bases spanning the gap. The CDR3: CASSPFLKGERGYTF. The CDR3 nucleotides read TGTGCCAGCAGTCCGTTCCTAAAGGGGGAGCGTGGCTACACCTTC.

The chain has TRBV5-1 and TRBJ2-6, with 7 bases that match TRBD2. The J segment lost 2 bases and the V segment lost 3 bases, leaving 2 bases of the junction unmatched. The CDR3 totals 15 residues. The germline V gene has CDR1 SGHRS and CDR2 YFSETQ. This CDR3 is CASSWTSPGANVLTF. The CDR3, as DNA: TGCGCCAGCAGCTGGACTAGTCCTGGGGCCAACGTCCTGACTTTC.

Ten or more counts support this clonotype. The chain combines TRBV3-1 with TRBJ1-1, with a tentative D call TRBD1 (6 bases). V gave up 3 bases and J gave up 4 bases, with 15 bases separating them. Per germline, CDR1 LGHDT and CDR2 YNNKEL (reference sequence). CDR3 size: 15 residues. CDR3 region: CASSQVPTGSTEAFF. The CDR3 bases are TGTGCCAGCAGCCAGGTTCCTACAGGGAGCACTGAAGCTTTCTTT.

This clonotype was observed many times. This rearrangement joins TRBV5-1 to TRBJ2-5; no reliable D call. V was shortened by 3 bases and J by 2 bases, with 11 bases between the two germline ends. The CDR3 has 14 amino acids. Germline lookup yields CDR1 SGHRS and CDR2 YFSETQ. CDR3 nucleotide sequence: TGCGCCAGCAGCTCCGAACGAACACAAGAGACCCAGTACTTC. It translates to CASSSERTQETQYF.

This clonotype occurred many times. The V and J genes are TRBV29-1 and TRBJ1-1, with D possibly TRBD1 on 5 matching bases. CDR1 is SQVTM and CDR2 is ANQGSEA in the germline V gene. The V and J ends lost 4 bases and 3 bases respectively, with 9 bases between them. There are 12 residues in the CDR3. CDR3 residues: CSVGRADTEAFF. In DNA form, the CDR3 reads TGCAGCGTTGGCAGGGCGGACACTGAAGCTTTCTTT.

The DNA for the CDR3 is TGTGCCAGCAGCTTGTCCCCAGGGGCGGATGGCTACACCTTC. Its protein is CASSLSPGADGYTF. The chain links TRBV5-5 to TRBJ1-2, with D possibly TRBD1 on 6 matching bases. Germline V lookup: CDR1 SGHKS, CDR2 YYEKEE (reference sequence). The CDR3 is 14 amino acids. V dropped 1 base and J dropped 6 bases, with 13 bases sitting between them.

Many counts were recorded for this clonotype. CDR3 sequence: CSVLTRREQYF. DNA for the CDR3: TGCAGCGTTCTGACACGTCGGGAGCAGTACTTC. This chain connects TRBV29-1 to TRBJ2-7; no clear D. Germline V gene lookup returns CDR1 SQVTM and CDR2 ANQGSEA. V was clipped by 5 bases and J by 7 bases, with 12 bases between them. The length of the CDR3 is 11 residues.

This clonotype was seen ten or more times. The chain uses TRBV6-6 and TRBJ1-5; 7 bases align to TRBD1. Per the germline V gene, CDR1 is MNHNY and CDR2 is SVGAGI (reference sequence). With V trimmed by 2 bases and J by 4 bases, 2 bases remained unmatched. The CDR3 contains 14 residues. The CDR3, as DNA: TGTGCCAGCAGTTACCGGGACAGTAATCAGCCCCAGCATTTT. As protein: CASSYRDSNQPQHF.

Only a few counts were recorded for this clonotype. The V call is TRBV12-5, the J call TRBJ2-5, with no clear D. The ends were cut back, 1 base at V and 5 bases at J, with 11 bases in the middle. CDR3 length: 14 amino acids. CDR1 LGHNT and CDR2 FRNRAP come from the germline V gene. CDR3 amino acids: CASGLDAAGETQYF. CDR3 sequence (DNA): TGTGCTAGTGGTTTGGATGCCGCTGGGGAGACCCAGTACTTC.

A word on this clonotype: A much larger clone is a single base away; this may be a read error. A read error is likely, as this CDR3 ends without the conserved phenylalanine or tryptophan. J is TRBJ1-6 and V is TRBV6-5; 7 nucleotides align to TRBD1. After removal of 5 bases from V and 7 bases from J, the junction contained 8 bases not matched to a gene. CDR1 MNHEY and CDR2 SVGAGI come from the germline V gene. The CDR3 contains 15 residues. DNA of the CDR3: TGTGCCAGCAGTGAACGACAGGGTTGGAATTCACCCCTCCACATT. Amino acid sequence: CASSERQGWNSPLHI.

The chain uses TRBV6-1 and TRBJ2-1; 10 bases match TRBD1. The CDR3 covers 20 residues. V lost 3 bases, J lost 0 bases, and 14 bases stayed unmatched. Per the germline V gene, CDR1 is MNHNS and CDR2 is SASEGT. The CDR3 here is CASSEVGQGTHFPSYNEQFF. CDR3 sequence (DNA): TGTGCCAGCAGTGAGGTGGGACAGGGGACCCATTTCCCCTCCTACAATGAGCAGTTCTTC.

The chain employs TRBV7-3 and TRBJ2-5; 7 bases are shared with TRBD2. The CDR3 contains 15 residues. After removal of 2 bases from V and 5 bases from J, the junction contained 8 bases not matched to a gene. Germline CDR1 SGHTA, CDR2 FQGTGA. CDR3 coding DNA: TGTGCCAGCAGCTTAGCCCCACTAGCGACCGAGACCCAGTACTTC. Translation: CASSLAPLATETQYF.

As concerns this clonotype: With a much larger clone just one base away, this may be a read error. The V call is TRBV29-1, the J call TRBJ1-1; TRBD1 aligns across 7 bases. CDR3 length equals 13 residues. Germline CDR1 reads SQVTM; CDR2 reads ANQGSEA. CDR3 nucleotides: TGCGGCGCCCGACAGGGTTTGAACACTGAAGCTTTCTTT. As protein: CGARQGLNTEAFF. The full variable domain, completed using reference TRBV29-1 and TRBJ1-1, is SAVISQKPSRDICQRGTSLTIQCQVDSQVTMMFWYRQQPGQSLTLIATANQGSEATYESGFVIDKFPISRPNLTFSTLTVSNMSPEDSSIYLCGARQGLNTEAFFGQGTRLTVV.

This clonotype was detected many times. CDR3 in amino acids: CSARDSAWTVKNIQYF. Here the CDR3 DNA reads TGCAGTGCTAGAGATTCAGCCTGGACCGTCAAAAACATTCAGTACTTC. This chain links TRBV20-1 with TRBJ2-4; D gene unclear. Germline loops: CDR1 DFQATT, CDR2 SNEGSKA (reference sequence). V was trimmed by 0 bases and J by 3 bases, leaving 15 bases between them. The CDR3 is made up of 16 amino acids.

The chain couples TRBV6-5 to TRBJ2-7; weak D call: TRBD2 (5 bases). Germline V lookup: CDR1 MNHEY, CDR2 SVGAGI. The CDR3 totals 14 residues. Trimming took off 4 bases at V and 3 bases at J, with 13 bases between the two ends. The CDR3 DNA sequence: TGTGCCAGCAGTTTCGGAACGGGAAACTACGAGCAGTACTTC. Residues: CASSFGTGNYEQYF.

The J gene is TRBJ2-4, the V gene TRBV6-6, with 7 bases matching TRBD1. The germline CDR1 and CDR2 sequences are MNHNY and SVGAGI (reference sequence). V lost 2 bases, J lost 6 bases, and 4 bases stayed unmatched. The CDR3 totals 14 residues. The CDR3 reads CASSYEGAGNIQYF. CDR3 DNA sequence: TGTGCCAGCAGTTACGAGGGGGCAGGAAACATTCAGTACTTC.

This clonotype was picked up a small number of times. The chain has TRBV4-1 and TRBJ2-7; possible D gene TRBD1, 5 bases. From germline, CDR1 is MGHRA and CDR2 YSYEKL. The CDR3 runs to 14 residues. V was pared by 3 bases and J by 3 bases, with 12 bases between. CDR3 DNA sequence: TGCGCCAGCAGCCACCCCGACAGATTCTACGAGCAGTACTTC. This gives the protein CASSHPDRFYEQYF.

The chain uses TRBV6-5 and TRBJ2-1, with 15 positions matching TRBD2. The germline V gene encodes CDR1 MNHEY and CDR2 SVGAGI. This CDR3 has 19 amino acids. V shed 6 bases and J 9 bases; nucleotides not matched to a gene: 18. The CDR3: CASSPGGLAGGPRTGEQFF. For the CDR3, the DNA is TGTGCCAGCAGCCCAGGGGGACTAGCGGGGGGCCCTCGTACCGGTGAGCAGTTCTTC.

Many counts were recorded for this clonotype. V and J are TRBV29-1 and TRBJ2-7; 8 bases align to TRBD2. Germline trimming cut 4 bases from V and 7 bases from J; bases unmatched to any gene: 12. The CDR3 is 14 residues long. Germline V gives CDR1 SQVTM, CDR2 ANQGSEA. The CDR3 region has the DNA TGCAGCGTTGCGGCAGGATCTGGCGGGGGGGAGCAGTACTTC. This sequence encodes CSVAAGSGGGEQYF.